This TCR beta chain was retrieved from a study of T-cell memory formation after mild COVID-19. This clonotype was seen more than once but under ten times. The antigen is undetermined. General study points: Some clones that responded were present in memory (sampled pre-infection), which suggests cross-reactive memory joined. The study found contracting CD4+ clones mainly in CM and EM and contracting CD8+ clones in EMRA.

The ends were cut back, 5 bases at V and 9 bases at J, with 11 bases in the middle. CDR3 length: 11 residues. Germline values: CDR1 LGHDT, CDR2 YNNKEL (reference sequence). Researchers used 5'RACE with constant-segment primers to make TCR alpha and TCR beta cDNA libraries that carry sample barcodes and UMIs. Each CDR3 protein gets one entry after TCRdb re-called the 5' RACE reads with MiXCR. This table holds about 180,000 distinct CDR3 sequences, under 20% found once. This receptor was taken from a man aged 18 to 30 who had mild COVID-19 (a few samples of this study predate the infection). Cell type and time point are not known. This chain connects TRBV3-1 to TRBJ2-7; D might be TRBD2 (5 bases). The source material was PBMCs or a T cell subset sorted from them (not recorded which). CDR3 sequence (DNA): TGTGCCAGCAGCTCCCTAGCCGGGCAGTACTTC. It translates to CASSSLAGQYF.